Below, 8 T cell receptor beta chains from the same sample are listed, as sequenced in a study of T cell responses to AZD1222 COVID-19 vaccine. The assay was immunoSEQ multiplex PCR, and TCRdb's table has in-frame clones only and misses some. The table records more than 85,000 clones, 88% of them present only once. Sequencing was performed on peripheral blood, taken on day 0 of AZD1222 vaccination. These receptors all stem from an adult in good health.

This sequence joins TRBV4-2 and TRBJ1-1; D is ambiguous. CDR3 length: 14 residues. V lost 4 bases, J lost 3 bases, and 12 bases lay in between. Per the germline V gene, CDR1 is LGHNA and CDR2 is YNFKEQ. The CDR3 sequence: CASSPPAEDTEAFF. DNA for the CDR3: TGTGCCAGCAGCCCCCCCGCTGAGGACACTGAAGCTTTCTTT.

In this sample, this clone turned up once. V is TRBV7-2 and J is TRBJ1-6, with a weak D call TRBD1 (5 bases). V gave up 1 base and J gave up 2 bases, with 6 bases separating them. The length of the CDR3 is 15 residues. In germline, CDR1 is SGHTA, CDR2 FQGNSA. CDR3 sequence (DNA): TGTGCCAGCAGCTTAGGGGGCGCCTATAATTCACCCCTCCACTTT. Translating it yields CASSLGGAYNSPLHF.

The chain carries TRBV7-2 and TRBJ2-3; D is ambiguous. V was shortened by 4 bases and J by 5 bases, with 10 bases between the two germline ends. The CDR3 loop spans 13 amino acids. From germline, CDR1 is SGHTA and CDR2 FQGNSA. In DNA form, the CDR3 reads TGTGCCAGCAGCTCAGACTGGGGAGATACGCAGTATTTT. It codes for CASSSDWGDTQYF. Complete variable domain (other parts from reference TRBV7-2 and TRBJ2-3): GAGVSQSPSNKVTEKGKDVELRCDPISGHTALYWYRQSLGQGLEFLIYFQGNSAPDKSGLPSDRFSAERTGGSVSTLTIQRTQQEDSAVYLCASSSDWGDTQYFGPGTRLTVL.

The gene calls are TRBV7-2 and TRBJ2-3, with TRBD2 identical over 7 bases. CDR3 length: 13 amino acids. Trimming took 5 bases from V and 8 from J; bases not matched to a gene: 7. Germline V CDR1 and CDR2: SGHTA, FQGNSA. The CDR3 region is CASSTPTSRTQYF. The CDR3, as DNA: TGTGCCAGCAGCACGCCGACTAGCCGTACGCAGTATTTT.

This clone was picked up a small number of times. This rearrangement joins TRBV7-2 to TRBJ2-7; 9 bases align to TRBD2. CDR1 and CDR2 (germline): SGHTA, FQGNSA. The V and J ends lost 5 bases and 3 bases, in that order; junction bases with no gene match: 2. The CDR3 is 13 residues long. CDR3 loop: CASSISGSYEQYF. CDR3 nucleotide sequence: TGTGCCAGCAGCATTAGCGGGAGCTACGAGCAGTACTTC. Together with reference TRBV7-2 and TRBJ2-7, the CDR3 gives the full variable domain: GAGVSQSPSNKVTEKGKDVELRCDPISGHTALYWYRQSLGQGLEFLIYFQGNSAPDKSGLPSDRFSAERTGGSVSTLTIQRTQQEDSAVYLCASSISGSYEQYFGPGTRLTVT.

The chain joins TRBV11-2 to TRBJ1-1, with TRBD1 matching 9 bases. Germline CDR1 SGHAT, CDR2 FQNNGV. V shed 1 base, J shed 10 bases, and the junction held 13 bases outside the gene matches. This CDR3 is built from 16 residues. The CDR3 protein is CASSLAGVPGQGVAFF. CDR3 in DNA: TGTGCCAGCAGCTTAGCAGGAGTTCCGGGACAGGGAGTAGCTTTCTTT.

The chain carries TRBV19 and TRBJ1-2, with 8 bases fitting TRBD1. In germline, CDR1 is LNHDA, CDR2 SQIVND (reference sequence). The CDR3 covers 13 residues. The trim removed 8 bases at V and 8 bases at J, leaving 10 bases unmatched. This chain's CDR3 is CASRETGEGGYTF. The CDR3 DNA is TGTGCCAGTCGAGAGACAGGGGAGGGCGGCTACACCTTC.

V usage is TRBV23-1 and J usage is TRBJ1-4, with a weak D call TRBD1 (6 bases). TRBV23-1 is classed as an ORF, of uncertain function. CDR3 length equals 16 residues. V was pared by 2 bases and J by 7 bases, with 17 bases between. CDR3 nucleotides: TGCGCCAGCAGTCAACACCACAGGGTTGATTTTGAAAAACTGTTTTTT. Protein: CASSQHHRVDFEKLFF.